The 12 T cell receptor beta chains presented below share a single source sample, sequenced in a study of T cells after yellow fever vaccination. TCRdb analysed the 5' RACE reads with MiXCR anew, one entry per CDR3 protein. The table records some 110,000 distinct CDR3 sequences, approximately 8.4% of them present only once. The sample in question was CD8+ T cells sorted from PBMCs, obtained 45 days after the yellow fever booster vaccination. The source of these receptors is a young man who received the YFV17D yellow fever vaccine.

This clonotype occurred many times. This chain links TRBV6-5 with TRBJ1-2; D remains unclear. Trimming removed 5 bases at V and 6 bases at J, with 10 bases between. CDR3 length equals 12 residues. Germline CDR1 and CDR2: MNHEY and SVGAGI. The CDR3 loop reads CASSAWRDGYTF. The CDR3 DNA follows: TGTGCCAGCAGTGCCTGGCGGGATGGCTACACCTTC.

This clonotype was detected ten times or more. The V and J genes are TRBV12-3 or TRBV12-4 and TRBJ2-5, with unresolved D. With 5 bases removed from V and 7 bases from J, the gap between germline ends came to 8 bases. The CDR3 length is 11 residues. The CDR3 nucleotides read TGTGCCAGCAGTAAAAGCGCGACCCAGTACTTC. It is translated as CASSKSATQYF.

This clonotype was observed at least ten times. V gene TRBV16 combines with J gene TRBJ1-4; unclear D gene. This CDR3 is built from 14 residues. Trimming pared 4 bases from V and 6 bases from J, leaving 12 bases between. CDR1 is KGHSY and CDR2 is FQNENV in the germline V gene. The CDR3 DNA follows: TGTGCCAGCAGCCCTGAGGGTGGGGATGAAAAACTGTTTTTT. This gives the protein CASSPEGGDEKLFF.

The rearrangement links TRBV28 to TRBJ1-2; TRBD1 matches at 8 bases. The CDR3 totals 15 residues. With 5 bases clipped from V and 8 bases from J, the junction kept 13 bases outside the gene matches. The germline gives CDR1 MDHEN, CDR2 SYDVKM. The CDR3 DNA is TGTGCCAGCAGTCCGCGGACAGGGCCGTTCAGCGGCTACACCTTC. It codes for CASSPRTGPFSGYTF.

The chain is built from TRBV6-2 or TRBV6-3 and TRBJ2-2, with 8 positions matching TRBD1. Germline V gene sequence: CDR1 MNHEY, CDR2 SVGEGT. The trim removed 0 bases at V and 3 bases at J, leaving 15 bases unmatched. This CDR3 spans 20 amino acids. The CDR3 nucleotides are TGTGCCAGCAGTTACTCGATGTCCTTCCAGGGGGCGAGGGACACCGGGGAGCTGTTTTTT. As protein: CASSYSMSFQGARDTGELFF.

This clonotype was counted many times. This rearrangement joins TRBV7-2 to TRBJ2-1; no definite D call. CDR1 and CDR2 from the germline V gene are SGHTA and FQGNSA. This CDR3 region has 12 residues. V was pared by 2 bases and J by 8 bases, with 7 bases between. CDR3 in amino acids: CASSLSGDEQFF. The CDR3 DNA sequence: TGTGCCAGCAGCTTATCAGGAGATGAGCAGTTCTTC.

This clonotype was observed a few times. V gene TRBV12-3 or TRBV12-4 combines with J gene TRBJ2-7; a weak D match, TRBD2 (5 bases). V was shortened by 5 bases and J by 3 bases, with 14 bases between the two germline ends. CDR3 length: 14 residues. The CDR3 DNA is TGTGCCAGCAGTAGATCCGGGATCCTCTACGAGCAGTACTTC. Amino acids: CASSRSGILYEQYF.

The chain uses TRBV20-1 and TRBJ2-7; D gene uncertain. The CDR3 consists of 15 residues. V was clipped by 2 bases and J by 2 bases, with 16 bases between them. CDR1 and CDR2 (germline): DFQATT, SNEGSKA (reference sequence). This CDR3 is CSARSRAGQTYEQYF. In DNA, the CDR3 is TGCAGTGCTAGATCCCGGGCCGGGCAGACCTACGAGCAGTACTTC.

The table lists this clonotype with many counts. The chain links TRBV20-1 to TRBJ2-7; 7 bases fit TRBD2. CDR3 length: 15 residues. Germline assignment: CDR1 DFQATT and CDR2 SNEGSKA (reference sequence). Trimming removed 6 bases from V and 4 bases from J; junction bases left unmatched: 15. CDR3 loop: CSALRLARTGYEQYF. CDR3 nucleotide sequence: TGCAGTGCCCTTCGACTAGCCCGAACTGGGTACGAGCAGTACTTC.

The table lists this clonotype with many counts. The CDR3 reads CASSLNWSYEQYF. CDR3 bases: TGTGCCAGCAGCTTAAACTGGTCCTACGAGCAGTACTTC. This chain joins TRBV7-2 and TRBJ2-7; D is uncertain. This CDR3 comprises 13 residues. Trimming removed 2 bases at V and 1 base at J, with 6 bases between. The germline V gene encodes CDR1 SGHTA and CDR2 FQGNSA.

The chain links TRBV6-2 or TRBV6-3 to TRBJ2-7, with D possibly being TRBD1 or TRBD2 (5 bases each). V lost 5 bases, J lost 2 bases, and 13 bases lay in between. CDR1 and CDR2 (germline): MNHEY, SVGEGT. CDR3 length equals 14 residues. CDR3: CASSGHRGPYEQYF. The DNA for the CDR3 is TGTGCCAGCAGTGGCCATAGGGGACCCTACGAGCAGTACTTC.

The sample holds many counts of this clonotype. This chain connects TRBV5-6 to TRBJ2-2, with 8 bases that match TRBD1. The CDR3 is 19 amino acids. Germline V CDR1 and CDR2: SGHDT, YYEEEE. V dropped 4 bases and J dropped 1; count of bases not matched to a gene: 15. CDR3 sequence: CASSDDRGLVTLNTGELFF. In nucleotides, the CDR3 is TGTGCCAGCAGCGACGACAGGGGCCTGGTGACTTTGAACACCGGGGAGCTGTTTTTT.